Below, one T cell receptor beta chain is given with its context. Its antigen is as yet unknown. V dropped 4 bases and J dropped 2 bases, with 12 bases sitting between them. The germline gives CDR1 SGHRS, CDR2 YFSETQ. The CDR3 runs to 14 residues. Unique molecular identifiers were built into the TCRbeta library. One entry per CDR3 protein results from TCRdb running MiXCR on the PCR reads. The sample includes 250,000 to 400,000 distinct CDR3 sequences, approximately 23% of them seen just once. This record belongs to a study of T-cell reconstitution after alpha-beta-depleted transplantation in children. Findings of the study overall: Reportedly, roughly two months post-transplant, alpha-beta T cells arose from several hundred expanded graft clones. Diversity and T-cell counts at one year after transplant derived mostly from new T cells.

The chain uses TRBV5-1 and TRBJ2-5, with unresolved D. The sample was PBMCs, mostly from graft donor cells, taken 180 days after TCRalphabeta/CD19-depleted stem cell transplant. The TCR was taken from a male patient between 10 and 17 years old who had a stem cell transplant for acute lymphoblastic leukemia, so the T cells may come from the graft donor. The CDR3 is CASSMSPVQETQYF. The CDR3 DNA reads as TGCGCCAGCAGCATGTCCCCAGTGCAAGAGACCCAGTACTTC. The full variable domain, in which reference TRBV5-1 and TRBJ2-5 provide the parts outside the CDR3, is KAGVTQTPRYLIKTRGQQVTLSCSPISGHRSVSWYQQTPGQGLQFLFEYFSETQRNKGNFPGRFSGRQFSNSRSEMNVSTLELGDSALYLCASSMSPVQETQYFGPGTRLLVL.